This TCR beta chain was retrieved from a study of T cell responses to AZD1222 COVID-19 vaccine (dated by TCRdb to 2020 to 2022). In terms of the full investigation: Because spike-specific TCR depth and breadth did not differ between the two schedules, AZD1222 recipients who got a second dose at roughly 4 weeks were pooled with those who got a second dose at roughly 12 weeks. A total of around 240 trial participants underwent TCR sequencing, of whom about 200 had received two doses of AZD1222 and roughly 26 had received two doses of the MenACWY control vaccine. Trial participants were enrolled by age into 18-55, 56-69 and 70-plus year subgroups, with approximately 150, 28 and 58 TCR-sequenced participants respectively. Summary of the overall study and its limitations: Nearly half of unique spike-specific TCRs reportedly recognized epitopes outside regions mutated in the B.1.351 and B.1.1.7 variants. CD4 TCRs associated with the vaccine covered the entire spike protein, and the dominant responses were in regions 160-218 and 743-854. After two AZD1222 doses, both the breadth and the depth of spike-specific TCRs were significantly higher than at day 0 and than in MenACWY recipients. Because no samples from the day 14 peak response were available, repertoires could be characterized only after the peak T cell response. Most participants were white British and females outnumbered males, and the authors suggested that clonal diversity may have been underestimated. Conclusions about previously exposed vaccinees are limited because only 5 or 6 AZD1222 recipients were SARS-CoV-2 seropositive at baseline. In the small 56-69-year group, the increase in depth fell short of significance, most likely because of low power.

In its sample, this clone was seen once. The clone's antigen remains unknown. No clone much larger than this one lies a single base away; base qualities are absent. The CDR3 regions of human TCRbeta chains were analyzed by immunosequencing. In the source study's methods: Repertoire TCRs were checked for matches against a reference library of SARS-CoV-2-specific TCRs that had been generated using the MIRA antigen-specificity platform. Breadth was defined as the fraction of unique TCRs that were SARS-CoV-2-associated, and depth was defined as the fraction of total T cells that were SARS-CoV-2-associated. Using the MIRA data, each spike-specific TCR was mapped to the spike region that the TCR reacts to and placed in a CD4 or CD8 class. Log10-transformed breadth and depth values were compared by one-way ANOVA with Sidak's multiple comparisons tests. Here the immuneACCESS table is served through TCRdb, limited to in-frame sequences with V and J called. Missing clones are a known gap in these copies; in checked studies unresolved V genes cover under half, and the rest lacks a known reason. D and trimming come from the DNA, and the V and J calls and clone size come from that table. The sample table contains 120,000 or so clones; only one count was recorded for approximately 85% of them. In total, the top ten clones hold about 8.6% of the sample.

The junction shows trimming of 2 bases on V and 7 bases on J, plus 8 bases between the germline ends. CDR1 is given as SGHTA and CDR2 as FQGNSA, both from the germline V gene. Taken from cysteine to phenylalanine, the CDR3 has 12 residues. The retained sequence is limited to the CDR3, 36 bases, with the frame set at the first base. The time point label corresponds to: baseline before first vaccination. The vaccinee samples were drawn from two UK trials, COV001 and COV002, one of which was a single-blind randomized controlled phase 2/3 trial testing AZD1222 (ChAdOx1 nCoV-19) in healthy adults. Trial participant PBMC samples were collected at day 0 and day 28 after the second dose for TCRbeta chain sequencing.

The sequencing used peripheral blood, collected on day 0 of AZD1222 vaccination. The sequence derives from an adult in good health. This sequence uses TRBV7-2 and TRBJ1-2, with the D gene too uncertain to name. The DNA is TGTGCCAGCAGCTTATTGAGGGCTGGCTACACCTTC. Translation gives CASSLLRAGYTF.